This entry lists 27 T cell receptor beta chains sequenced from one sample in a study of Ad26.COV2.S vaccination and SARS-CoV-2 variants. Data came from immunoSEQ multiplex PCR; TCRdb stores just in-frame clones and leaves some out. In the table there are some 640,000 clones, roughly 90% of which are singletons. Treatment reported: about 20 received Ad26.COV2.S at low or high dose, single or two shots; 5 received placebo; per-sample allocation not given. The study sampled participants on day 63 after the first vaccine or placebo injection. Sequencing was performed on peripheral blood, taken in a trial of Ad26.COV2.S vaccine versus placebo. The receptors were sampled from a person aged 18 to 65 who received the Ad26.COV2.S COVID-19 vaccine or a placebo.

The rearrangement links TRBV4-3 to TRBJ1-2, with 7 bases aligning to TRBD1. J was trimmed by 0 bases and V by 1 base; bases with no gene match: 5. The CDR3 runs 16 residues. Germline CDR1 LGHNA, CDR2 YSLEER. CDR3 sequence (DNA): TGCGCCAGCAGCCAAGCTGGGACAGCCTCTAACTATGGCTACACCTTC. This codes for CASSQAGTASNYGYTF.

This chain joins TRBV10-3 and TRBJ2-1, with D perhaps matching TRBD1 or TRBD2 (6 bases each). V was clipped by 7 bases and J by 4 bases, with 11 bases between them. CDR1 and CDR2 (germline): ENHRY, SYGVKD. The CDR3 has 13 residues. DNA of the CDR3: TGTGCCATCAAGGGGGGCGCGTACAATGAGCAGTTCTTC. It encodes CAIKGGAYNEQFF.

This sequence joins TRBV7-9 and TRBJ1-3, with D possibly TRBD1 on 6 matching bases. The CDR3 has 16 residues. The germline V gene has CDR1 SEHNR and CDR2 FQNEAQ (reference sequence). Trimming pared 4 bases from V and 0 bases from J, leaving 13 bases between. CDR3 sequence reads: CASSSGTRSSGNTIYF. Written as DNA, the CDR3 is TGTGCCAGCAGCTCCGGGACACGAAGCTCTGGAAACACCATATATTTT.

The rearrangement uses TRBV18 and TRBJ2-5; 9 bases are shared with TRBD2. Germline V gene data show CDR1 as KGHSH and CDR2 as LQKENI. This CDR3 region has 14 residues. Trimming removed 4 bases from V and 4 bases from J; junction bases left unmatched: 4. CDR3 DNA sequence: TGTGCCAGCTCACAAATGACTAGCGGAGAGACCCAGTACTTC. It is translated as CASSQMTSGETQYF.

V is TRBV30 and J is TRBJ2-5; 10 bases align to TRBD2. J was trimmed by 4 bases and V by 2 bases; bases with no gene match: 7. Germline V gene data show CDR1 as GTSNPN and CDR2 as SVGIG (reference sequence). This CDR3 has 15 amino acids. CDR3 coding DNA: TGTGCCTGGAGTATACCGGGACTAGCGTCAGAGACCCAGTACTTC. Protein sequence: CAWSIPGLASETQYF.

The gene calls are TRBV11-2 and TRBJ1-3; D uncertain. Trimming removed 2 bases from V and 0 bases from J, with 11 bases in between. The CDR3 has 16 amino acids. The germline V gene encodes CDR1 SGHAT and CDR2 FQNNGV. The CDR3 protein is CASSLSPGDSGNTIYF. CDR3 sequence (DNA): TGTGCCAGCAGCTTATCTCCGGGAGACTCTGGAAACACCATATATTTT. The variable domain in full, completed from reference TRBV11-2 and TRBJ1-3, reads EAGVAQSPRYKIIEKRQSVAFWCNPISGHATLYWYQQILGQGPKLLIQFQNNGVVDDSQLPKDRFSAERLKGVDSTLKIQPAKLEDSAVYLCASSLSPGDSGNTIYFGEGSWLTVV.

This sequence joins TRBV19 and TRBJ1-2; TRBD1 aligns across 7 bases. The CDR3 runs to 16 residues. Looked up from germline, CDR1 is LNHDA and CDR2 is SQIVND (reference sequence). With 8 bases clipped from V and 4 bases from J, the junction kept 16 bases outside the gene matches. The CDR3 loop reads CASSGVGAGQTYGYTF. In DNA, the CDR3 is TGTGCCAGTTCAGGTGTAGGGGCGGGACAGACCTATGGCTACACCTTC.

The J gene is TRBJ2-3, the V gene TRBV24-1; TRBD1 matches 7 bases. J gave up 0 bases and V 2 bases, and 4 bases lay outside the gene matches. The CDR3 runs 16 residues. Looked up from germline, CDR1 is KGHDR and CDR2 is SFDVKD. As DNA, the CDR3 is TGTGCCACCAGTGATTATGGGACAGCAAGCACAGATACGCAGTATTTT. Translating it yields CATSDYGTASTDTQYF.

The chain links TRBV7-9 to TRBJ1-3; weak D call: TRBD1 (6 bases). Germline V lookup: CDR1 SEHNR, CDR2 FQNEAQ (reference sequence). CDR3 length equals 15 residues. V dropped 5 bases and J dropped 4 bases, with 15 bases sitting between them. CDR3 coding DNA: TGTGCCAGCAGCGAACAGACGGACAGAGGAAACACCATATATTTT. Translating it yields CASSEQTDRGNTIYF.

V is TRBV2 and J is TRBJ1-5; a possible D gene is TRBD1 (6 bases). Trimming pared 4 bases from V and 6 bases from J, leaving 19 bases between. Germline lookup yields CDR1 SNHLY and CDR2 FYNNEI. This CDR3 comprises 16 residues. This chain's CDR3 is CASSGPGTLASQPQHF. CDR3 sequence (DNA): TGTGCCAGCAGTGGACCGGGGACACTGGCAAGTCAGCCCCAGCATTTT. The full variable domain, with the rest looked up from reference TRBV2 and TRBJ1-5, is EPEVTQTPSHQVTQMGQEVILRCVPISNHLYFYWYRQILGQKVEFLVSFYNNEISEKSEIFDDQFSVERPDGSNFTLKIRSTKLEDSAMYFCASSGPGTLASQPQHFGDGTRLSIL.

This clone was seen only a few times. This chain's CDR3 is CSGGTGINTQYF. Written as DNA, the CDR3 is TGCAGCGGCGGGACGGGGATCAATACGCAGTATTTT. This rearrangement joins TRBV29-1 to TRBJ2-3, with D perhaps matching TRBD2 (6 bases). The CDR3 runs 12 residues. The germline V and J ends were trimmed by 7 bases and 7 bases, with 15 bases remaining between them. The germline gives CDR1 SQVTM, CDR2 ANQGSEA.

This chain links TRBV5-4 with TRBJ1-3, with D possibly being TRBD1 (5 bases). V lost 0 bases, J lost 0 bases, and 7 bases lay in between. The CDR3 spans 15 residues. From germline, CDR1 is SGHNT and CDR2 YYREEE (reference sequence). Written as DNA, the CDR3 is TGTGCCAGCAGCTTGGAGGGGACCTCTGGAAACACCATATATTTT. Translated: CASSLEGTSGNTIYF.

This clone was counted a single time. The chain carries TRBV7-7 and TRBJ2-3; D is possibly TRBD1 (5 bases). The CDR3 has 13 residues. V shed 6 bases and J shed 4 bases, with 11 bases lying between them. CDR1 SSHAT and CDR2 FNYEAQ come from the germline V gene (reference sequence). The CDR3 loop reads CASRGLGADTQYF. For the CDR3, the DNA is TGTGCCAGCAGGGGGCTAGGGGCAGATACGCAGTATTTT.

V gene TRBV5-1 combines with J gene TRBJ1-1; tentative D call: TRBD1 (6 bases). The germline V and J ends were trimmed by 0 bases and 3 bases, with 9 bases remaining between them. CDR3 size: 14 residues. Germline V lookup: CDR1 SGHRS, CDR2 YFSETQ. CDR3 DNA: TGCGCCAGCAGCTTGGGGCCAGGGGACACTGAAGCTTTCTTT. Amino acid sequence: CASSLGPGDTEAFF. Complete variable domain (other parts from reference TRBV5-1 and TRBJ1-1): KAGVTQTPRYLIKTRGQQVTLSCSPISGHRSVSWYQQTPGQGLQFLFEYFSETQRNKGNFPGRFSGRQFSNSRSEMNVSTLELGDSALYLCASSLGPGDTEAFFGQGTRLTVV.

This chain joins TRBV6-5 and TRBJ1-5; a possible D gene is TRBD1 (6 bases). V was shortened by 7 bases and J by 4 bases, with 17 bases between the two germline ends. The germline CDR1 and CDR2 sequences are MNHEY and SVGAGI. CDR3 size: 15 residues. The CDR3 region is CASTLGGGLNQPQHF. As DNA, the CDR3 is TGTGCCAGCACCCTAGGAGGGGGATTGAATCAGCCCCAGCATTTT.

With regard to this clone: This specimen includes other DNA sequences encoding the same CDR3. The chain is built from TRBV3-1 (or the pseudogene TRBV3-2) and TRBJ2-5, with 15 bases lining up with TRBD2. CDR3 length: 16 residues. Germline V CDR1 and CDR2: LGHDT, YNNKEL (reference sequence). After removal of 4 bases from V and 5 bases from J, the junction contained 5 bases not matched to a gene. The CDR3 loop is CASSPGLAGGQETQYF. For the CDR3, the DNA is TGTGCCAGCAGCCCTGGACTAGCGGGGGGGCAGGAGACCCAGTACTTC.

The V call is TRBV6-1, the J call TRBJ1-4; D unresolved. Trimming pared 3 bases from V and 4 bases from J, leaving 12 bases between. CDR3 size: 15 residues. Germline V gene lookup returns CDR1 MNHNS and CDR2 SASEGT. DNA for the CDR3: TGTGCCAGCAGTGACAAGGGCGGGATTAATGAAAAACTGTTTTTT. This codes for CASSDKGGINEKLFF.

The V gene is TRBV6-5, the J gene TRBJ1-4; maybe TRBD1 (6 bases). V dropped 0 bases and J dropped 14 bases, with 10 bases sitting between them. In germline, CDR1 is MNHEY, CDR2 SVGAGI. The CDR3 totals 12 residues. CDR3 sequence: CASSYSGGGLFF. In DNA, the CDR3 is TGTGCCAGCAGTTACTCGGGGGGCGGGCTGTTTTTT.

This CDR3 reads CASSPLGTGAMNTEAFF. CDR3 DNA: TGTGCCAGCTCACCACTCGGGACAGGGGCGATGAACACTGAAGCTTTCTTT. The rearrangement joins TRBV18 to TRBJ1-1, with 10 bases aligning to TRBD1. There are 17 residues in the CDR3. V lost 1 base to trimming and J lost 0 bases; unmatched junction nucleotides: 5. CDR1 is KGHSH, CDR2 LQKENI, per germline.

The CDR3 region is CATSALAGAYNEQFF. In DNA, the CDR3 is TGTGCCACCAGTGCCTTAGCGGGGGCCTACAATGAGCAGTTCTTC. The chain combines TRBV24-1 with TRBJ2-1, with 9 bases lining up with TRBD2. The V and J ends lost 5 bases and 2 bases, in that order; junction bases with no gene match: 3. This CDR3 spans 15 amino acids. Germline V lookup: CDR1 KGHDR, CDR2 SFDVKD.

This clone was counted once. This chain joins TRBV7-9 and TRBJ1-3, with 9 bases that match TRBD1. This CDR3 has 14 residues. Looked up from germline, CDR1 is SEHNR and CDR2 is FQNEAQ (reference sequence). The trim removed 6 bases at V and 0 bases at J, leaving 0 bases unmatched. The CDR3 sequence is CASRDRGSGNTIYF. CDR3 sequence (DNA): TGTGCCAGCAGGGACAGGGGCTCTGGAAACACCATATATTTT. The full variable domain, rest sourced from reference TRBV7-9 and TRBJ1-3, is DTGVSQNPRHKITKRGQNVTFRCDPISEHNRLYWYRQTLGQGPEFLTYFQNEAQLEKSRLLSDRFSAERPKGSFSTLEIQRTEQGDSAMYLCASRDRGSGNTIYFGEGSWLTVV.

The chain combines TRBV18 with TRBJ1-2; TRBD1 aligns across 7 bases. The CDR3 runs to 15 residues. The germline CDR1 and CDR2 sequences are KGHSH and LQKENI. V lost 2 bases and J lost 5; bases outside the gene matches: 8. CDR3 in amino acids: CASSPSLDRIYGYTF. The CDR3 DNA reads TGTGCCAGCTCACCAAGCTTGGACAGGATATATGGCTACACCTTC. Together with reference TRBV18 and TRBJ1-2, the CDR3 gives the full variable domain: NAGVMQNPRHLVRRRGQEARLRCSPMKGHSHVYWYRQLPEEGLKFMVYLQKENIIDESGMPKERFSAEFPKEGPSILRIQQVVRGDSAAYFCASSPSLDRIYGYTFGSGTRLTVV.

The chain employs TRBV7-9 and TRBJ2-7; 12 bases match TRBD2. Losses at the gene ends were 5 bases for V and 1 base for J; bases not matched to a gene: 12. The germline V gene encodes CDR1 SEHNR and CDR2 FQNEAQ (reference sequence). CDR3 length: 18 amino acids. For the CDR3, the DNA is TGTGCCAGCAGCCCTTCCCTCCTAGCGGGGGGGCTTTCCTACGAGCAGTACTTC. It yields the protein CASSPSLLAGGLSYEQYF.

V usage is TRBV19 and J usage is TRBJ2-1, with 13 bases identical to TRBD2. The germline V gene encodes CDR1 LNHDA and CDR2 SQIVND (reference sequence). This CDR3 region has 18 residues. The trim removed 5 bases at V and 0 bases at J, leaving 7 bases unmatched. In DNA form, the CDR3 reads TGTGCCAGTAGTTACGGACTAGCGGGAGTCTCCTCCTACAATGAGCAGTTCTTC. Protein: CASSYGLAGVSSYNEQFF.

This clone appeared a single time. The chain joins TRBV7-6 to TRBJ1-1; D remains unclear. V lost 2 bases and J 3 bases, leaving 10 bases between the germline ends. CDR1 and CDR2 from the germline V gene are SGHVS and FNYEAQ. The CDR3 is 14 amino acids. CDR3 region: CASSLRGGDTEAFF. As DNA, the CDR3 is TGTGCCAGCAGCTTACGGGGTGGGGACACTGAAGCTTTCTTT.

The table lists this clone with a few counts. The rearrangement joins TRBV4-2 to TRBJ1-3; 7 bases agree with TRBD1. There are 16 residues in the CDR3. From germline, CDR1 is LGHNA and CDR2 YNFKEQ. The V and J ends lost 0 bases and 2 bases, in that order; junction bases with no gene match: 4. The CDR3 protein is CASSQDQGGTGNTIYF. The CDR3 DNA follows: TGTGCCAGCAGCCAAGATCAGGGGGGAACTGGAAACACCATATATTTT.

The V and J genes are TRBV7-2 and TRBJ1-6; TRBD1 aligns across 9 bases. Germline CDR1 is SGHTA and CDR2 is FQGNSA. Trimming took 1 base from V and 7 from J; bases not matched to a gene: 2. The CDR3 covers 15 residues. CDR3 DNA: TGTGCCAGCAGCTTAGACAGGGGGCGGAATTCACCCCTCCACTTT. This encodes CASSLDRGRNSPLHF.